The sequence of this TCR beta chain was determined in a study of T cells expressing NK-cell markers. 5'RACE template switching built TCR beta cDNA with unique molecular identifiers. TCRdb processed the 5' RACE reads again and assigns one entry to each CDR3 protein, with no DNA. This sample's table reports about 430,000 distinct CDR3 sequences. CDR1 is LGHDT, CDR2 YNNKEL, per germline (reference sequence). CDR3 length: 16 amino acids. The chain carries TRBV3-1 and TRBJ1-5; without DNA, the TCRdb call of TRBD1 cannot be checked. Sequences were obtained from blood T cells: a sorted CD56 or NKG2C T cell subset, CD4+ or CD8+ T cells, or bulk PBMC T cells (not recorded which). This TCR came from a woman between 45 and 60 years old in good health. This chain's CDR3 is CASSLPYRTEGQPQHF.